The entry below describes one T cell receptor (beta chain). Primers: 60 Vbeta forward and 13 Jbeta reverse. Profiling relied on immunoSEQ multiplex PCR, and the TCRdb table lists in-frame clones only, not all of them. The sample carries 180,000 or so clones, approximately 82% recorded once. The sample belongs to a study of cytomegalovirus exposure and HLA in healthy donors. CDR1 and CDR2 from the germline V gene are SEHNR and FQNEAQ (reference sequence). The V segment lost 5 bases and the J segment 5 bases; nucleotides outside the gene matches: 16. The CDR3 loop spans 18 amino acids. Sequences were obtained from PBMCs. This chain connects TRBV7-9 to TRBJ2-1; 9 bases are a match to TRBD2. The TCR originated in a woman aged 40-49 years in good health and CMV-seropositive. The CDR3 DNA reads as TGTGCCAGCAGCGGACGAATGCGGGAGGGCCATCTAAACAATGAGCAGTTCTTC. Amino acids: CASSGRMREGHLNNEQFF.